A single sample gave rise to the 6 T cell receptor beta chains below, sequenced in a study of T cell responses to AZD1222 COVID-19 vaccine. Clones were read by immunoSEQ multiplex PCR, and TCRdb kept only the in-frame ones, dropping some. The data contain about 120,000 clones, 92% of them singletons. Here the sequenced sample was peripheral blood, taken on day 0 of AZD1222 vaccination. These receptors were taken from an adult in good health.

This clone occurred once. The V and J genes are TRBV6-5 and TRBJ1-1; maybe TRBD1 (6 bases). Trimming shortened V by 7 bases and J by 9 bases, and 18 bases separated the two germline ends. The CDR3 consists of 13 residues. The V gene's germline CDR1 is MNHEY and CDR2 SVGAGI. The CDR3 loop is CASTRSGTPKAFF. CDR3 nucleotides: TGTGCCAGCACCCGGTCGGGGACACCGAAAGCTTTCTTT.

This chain connects TRBV7-2 to TRBJ1-3; D gene ambiguous. Germline V gene lookup returns CDR1 SGHTA and CDR2 FQGNSA. V was clipped by 1 base and J by 0 bases, with 4 bases between them. The CDR3 runs 14 residues. The CDR3 region has the DNA TGTGCCAGCAGCTTAGAAAGCTCTGGAAACACCATATATTTT. It translates to CASSLESSGNTIYF.

The genes are TRBV20-1 and TRBJ1-3; 7 nucleotides line up with TRBD1. CDR3 size: 14 residues. The junction had 6 bases not matched to a gene; V was cut back by 3 bases and J by 4 bases. Per germline, CDR1 DFQATT and CDR2 SNEGSKA (reference sequence). This chain's CDR3 is CSASNRGDGNTIYF. Written as DNA, the CDR3 is TGCAGTGCTAGTAACAGGGGTGACGGAAACACCATATATTTT.

The V gene is TRBV5-4, the J gene TRBJ2-7, with a tentative D call TRBD2 (6 bases). The CDR3 extends over 14 amino acids. V lost 1 base to trimming and J lost 0 bases, with 8 bases between them. CDR1 is SGHNT and CDR2 is YYREEE in the germline V gene (reference sequence). CDR3 amino acids: CASSLRESSYEQYF. CDR3 in DNA: TGTGCCAGCAGCTTGCGGGAGAGCTCCTACGAGCAGTACTTC.

The V and J genes are TRBV5-1 and TRBJ2-1; D uncertain. The V end was cut by 0 bases, the J end by 9 bases, with 7 bases between. The CDR3 is made up of 12 amino acids. Germline lookup yields CDR1 SGHRS and CDR2 YFSETQ. The CDR3 loop is CASSLDAVEQFF. CDR3 nucleotides: TGCGCCAGCAGCTTGGACGCGGTTGAGCAGTTCTTC.

The gene calls are TRBV10-3 and TRBJ2-7; tentative D call: TRBD2 (5 bases). Trimming stripped 4 bases from V and 0 bases from J, with 10 bases between. The CDR3 spans 14 residues. Germline V lookup: CDR1 ENHRY, CDR2 SYGVKD. CDR3 amino acids: CAISATGSSYEQYF. CDR3 coding DNA: TGTGCCATCAGTGCGACGGGAAGCTCCTACGAGCAGTACTTC.